Given below is one TCR beta chain in context. This specimen belongs to a study of blood T cell repertoires in COVID-19. On the study more broadly: Specimens from acute and convalescent COVID-19 originated in the United States, Italy and Spain. PBMCs, B-cell-depleted T cells, or T cells provided the cDNA or gDNA that made up the material.

Per the authors' pipeline: By means of reference gene primer amplification, nucleated cell counts were estimated. Data came from immunoSEQ multiplex PCR; TCRdb stores just in-frame clones and leaves some out. The DNA gave D and trimming, while V, J and clone size come from that table. The sample includes about 310,000 clones, roughly 87% of them seen just once. The V gene lost 3 bases and the J gene lost 5 bases, with 17 bases spanning the gap. Per the germline V gene, CDR1 is KGHSH and CDR2 is LQKENI. The CDR3 is 16 residues long. The receptor was derived from a man between 18 and 35 years old with active or convalescent COVID-19. Specimen: peripheral blood. The chain uses TRBV18 and TRBJ1-5; possibly TRBD1 for D (6 bases). The CDR3 coding sequence is TGTGCCAGCTCACCGACGGGGGGGGCATGGGATCAGCCCCAGCATTTT. This translates into CASSPTGGAWDQPQHF. Variable domain in full (rest from reference TRBV18 and TRBJ1-5): NAGVMQNPRHLVRRRGQEARLRCSPMKGHSHVYWYRQLPEEGLKFMVYLQKENIIDESGMPKERFSAEFPKEGPSILRIQQVVRGDSAAYFCASSPTGGAWDQPQHFGDGTRLSIL.